The 10 T cell receptor beta chains below all came from one sample that was sequenced in a study of T cell responses to AZD1222 COVID-19 vaccine. TCRdb keeps only in-frame clones here, not all; method: immunoSEQ multiplex PCR. The sample lists about 18,000 clones, around 81% seen once, with about 21% in the top ten. The material sequenced was peripheral blood, taken 28 days after the second AZD1222 dose. The receptor source for this set is an adult who received the AZD1222 COVID-19 vaccine.

This clone occurred once. In DNA, the CDR3 is TGTGCCAGCAGCACCGGGACAGGGACGTACAATGAGCAGTTCTTC. As protein: CASSTGTGTYNEQFF. The chain carries TRBV11-2 and TRBJ2-1; 9 bases line up with TRBD1. The CDR3 runs to 15 residues. Germline CDR1 is SGHAT and CDR2 is FQNNGV. V trimming: 5 bases; J trimming: 4 bases; junction bases outside the gene matches: 6. Using reference TRBV11-2 and TRBJ2-1 for the parts outside the CDR3, the full variable domain is EAGVAQSPRYKIIEKRQSVAFWCNPISGHATLYWYQQILGQGPKLLIQFQNNGVVDDSQLPKDRFSAERLKGVDSTLKIQPAKLEDSAVYLCASSTGTGTYNEQFFGPGTRLTVL.

V usage is TRBV5-1 and J usage is TRBJ1-5; D gene unclear. The CDR3 contains 13 residues. V lost 1 base, J lost 6 bases, and 8 bases lay in between. Germline lookup yields CDR1 SGHRS and CDR2 YFSETQ. The CDR3 reads CASSLRGTQPQHF. Here the CDR3 DNA reads TGCGCCAGCAGCTTGCGCGGTACTCAGCCCCAGCATTTT.

The chain has TRBV27 and TRBJ1-6; possible D gene TRBD1, 5 bases. Trimming pared 3 bases from V and 8 bases from J, leaving 11 bases between. Germline loops: CDR1 MNHEY, CDR2 SMNVEV (reference sequence). The CDR3 runs 14 residues. CDR3 bases: TGTGCCAGCAGTTTTGGGGCCCGCGATTCACCCCTCCACTTT. Amino acid sequence: CASSFGARDSPLHF.

The rearrangement joins TRBV7-2 to TRBJ2-5, with D possibly being TRBD2 (5 bases). CDR3 length: 18 amino acids. The germline V gene has CDR1 SGHTA and CDR2 FQGNSA. The V end was cut by 2 bases, the J end by 5 bases, with 24 bases between. CDR3 region: CASSLNSLGSGSTETQYF. Written as DNA, the CDR3 is TGTGCCAGCAGCTTAAATTCGCTGGGGAGTGGATCCACGGAGACCCAGTACTTC.

The CDR3 spells CASSAPGGQETQYF. CDR3 DNA: TGCGCCAGCTCGGCTCCGGGAGGCCAAGAGACCCAGTACTTC. The chain recombines TRBV4-1 with TRBJ2-5, with TRBD2 matching 7 bases. The CDR3 runs to 14 residues. Per the germline V gene, CDR1 is MGHRA and CDR2 is YSYEKL. V trimming: 8 bases; J trimming: 1 base; junction bases outside the gene matches: 7.

This chain joins TRBV10-1 and TRBJ2-1, with 7 bases matching TRBD1. The CDR3 extends over 14 amino acids. The V gene's germline CDR1 is WNHNN and CDR2 SYGVQD (reference sequence). The V gene end was trimmed by 3 bases and the J gene end by 2 bases; junction bases not matched to a gene: 1. For the CDR3, the DNA is TGCGCCAGCAGTGAACAGGGGCCCTACAATGAGCAGTTCTTC. This gives the protein CASSEQGPYNEQFF.

This clone is a singleton in its sample. The chain employs TRBV30 and TRBJ2-7, with D tentatively TRBD1 (6 bases). Per germline, CDR1 GTSNPN and CDR2 SVGIG (reference sequence). This CDR3 spans 13 amino acids. Trimming stripped 2 bases from V and 2 bases from J, with 10 bases between. The CDR3 region is CAWSKDRAYEQYF. The CDR3 coding sequence is TGTGCCTGGAGTAAGGACAGAGCCTACGAGCAGTACTTC.

The chain carries TRBV5-5 and TRBJ2-7, with unresolved D. The germline V and J ends were trimmed by 0 bases and 3 bases, with 16 bases remaining between them. The germline CDR1 and CDR2 sequences are SGHKS and YYEKEE (reference sequence). This CDR3 contains 16 residues. CDR3 DNA sequence: TGTGCCAGCAGCTTGGCCTTGCGTACCATAGGCTACGAGCAGTACTTC. It yields the protein CASSLALRTIGYEQYF. Supplemented by reference TRBV5-5 and TRBJ2-7, the full variable domain reads DAGVTQSPTHLIKTRGQQVTLRCSPISGHKSVSWYQQVLGQGPQFIFQYYEKEERGRGNFPDRFSARQFPNYSSELNVNALLLGDSALYLCASSLALRTIGYEQYFGPGTRLTVT.

This clone is medium-sized in the sample. J is TRBJ2-7 and V is TRBV7-6; D gene ambiguous. The length of the CDR3 is 13 residues. CDR1 and CDR2 from the germline V gene are SGHVS and FNYEAQ. The V and J ends lost 5 bases and 3 bases respectively, with 11 bases between them. DNA for the CDR3: TGTGCCAGCAGCCCCGGACCAAACTACGAGCAGTACTTC. This sequence encodes CASSPGPNYEQYF. The full variable domain, in which reference TRBV7-6 and TRBJ2-7 provide the parts outside the CDR3, is GAGVSQSPRYKVTKRGQDVALRCDPISGHVSLYWYRQALGQGPEFLTYFNYEAQQDKSGLPNDRFSAERPEGSISTLTIQRTEQRDSAMYRCASSPGPNYEQYFGPGTRLTVT.

The chain couples TRBV10-3 to TRBJ1-2, with TRBD1 matching 9 bases. V lost 7 bases to trimming and J lost 5 bases; unmatched junction nucleotides: 8. This CDR3 comprises 14 residues. Germline CDR1 ENHRY, CDR2 SYGVKD. CDR3 residues: CAIKGTGRGYGYTF. CDR3 coding DNA: TGTGCCATCAAAGGGACAGGGCGAGGTTATGGCTACACCTTC.